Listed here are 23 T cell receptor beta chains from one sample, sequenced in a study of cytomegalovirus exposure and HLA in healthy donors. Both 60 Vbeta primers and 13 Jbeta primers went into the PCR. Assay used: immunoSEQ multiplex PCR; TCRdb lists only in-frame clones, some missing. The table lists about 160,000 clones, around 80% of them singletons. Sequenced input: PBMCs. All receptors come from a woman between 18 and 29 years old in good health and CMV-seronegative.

The CDR3 DNA sequence: TGTGCCAGCTCACCAACTATAAATGAAAAACTGTTTTTT. The encoded protein is CASSPTINEKLFF. The rearrangement links TRBV18 to TRBJ1-4; D is uncertain. V was clipped by 2 bases and J by 5 bases, with 6 bases between them. Germline V gene sequence: CDR1 KGHSH, CDR2 LQKENI. CDR3 length equals 13 residues.

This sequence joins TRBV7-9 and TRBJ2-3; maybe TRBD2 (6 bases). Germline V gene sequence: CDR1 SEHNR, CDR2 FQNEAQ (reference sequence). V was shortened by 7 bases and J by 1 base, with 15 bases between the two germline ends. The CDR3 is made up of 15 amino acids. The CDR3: CASNPGGTRTDTQYF. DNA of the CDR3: TGTGCCAGCAACCCCGGAGGGACCCGCACAGATACGCAGTATTTT.

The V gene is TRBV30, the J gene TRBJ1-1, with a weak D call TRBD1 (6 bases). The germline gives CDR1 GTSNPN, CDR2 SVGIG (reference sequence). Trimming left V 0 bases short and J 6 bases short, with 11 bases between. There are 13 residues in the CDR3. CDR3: CAWSVVRGAEAFF. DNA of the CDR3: TGTGCCTGGAGTGTGGTCAGGGGCGCTGAAGCTTTCTTT.

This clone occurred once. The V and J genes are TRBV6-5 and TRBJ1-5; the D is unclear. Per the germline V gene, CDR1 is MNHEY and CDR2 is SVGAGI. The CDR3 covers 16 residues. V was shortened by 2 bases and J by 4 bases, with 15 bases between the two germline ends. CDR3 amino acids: CASSYGLWLHNQPQHF. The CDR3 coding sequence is TGTGCCAGCAGTTACGGGCTCTGGCTTCATAATCAGCCCCAGCATTTT.

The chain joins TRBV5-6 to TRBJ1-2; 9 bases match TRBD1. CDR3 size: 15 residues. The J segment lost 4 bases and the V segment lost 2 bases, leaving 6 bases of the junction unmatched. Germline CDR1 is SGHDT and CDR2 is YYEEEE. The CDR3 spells CASSFYGTGIYGYTF. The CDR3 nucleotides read TGTGCCAGCAGCTTCTACGGGACAGGGATCTATGGCTACACCTTC.

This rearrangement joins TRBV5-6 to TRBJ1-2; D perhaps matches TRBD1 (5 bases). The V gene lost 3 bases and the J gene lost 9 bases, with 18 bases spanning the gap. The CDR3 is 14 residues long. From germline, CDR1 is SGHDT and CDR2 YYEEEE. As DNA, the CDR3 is TGTGCCAGCAGCTCGGGCACTTCGGGACTTCGCTACACCTTC. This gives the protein CASSSGTSGLRYTF.

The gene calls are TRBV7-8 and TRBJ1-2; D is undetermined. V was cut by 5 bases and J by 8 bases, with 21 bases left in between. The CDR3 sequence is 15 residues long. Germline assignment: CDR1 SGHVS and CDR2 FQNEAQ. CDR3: CASSPKAGGSGGYTF. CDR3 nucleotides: TGTGCCAGCAGCCCGAAAGCGGGAGGGTCCGGGGGCTACACCTTC.

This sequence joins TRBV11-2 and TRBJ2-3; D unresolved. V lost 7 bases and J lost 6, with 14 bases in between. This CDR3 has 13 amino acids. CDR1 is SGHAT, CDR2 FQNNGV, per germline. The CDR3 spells CASTPGPDDTQYF. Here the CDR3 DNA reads TGTGCCAGCACCCCGGGTCCCGACGATACGCAGTATTTT.

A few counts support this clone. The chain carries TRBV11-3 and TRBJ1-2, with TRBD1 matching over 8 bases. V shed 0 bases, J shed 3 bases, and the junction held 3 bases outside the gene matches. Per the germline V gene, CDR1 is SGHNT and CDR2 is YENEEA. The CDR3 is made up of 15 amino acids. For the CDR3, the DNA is TGTGCCAGCAGCTTAGACGGACAGGGCCACTATGGCTACACCTTC. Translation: CASSLDGQGHYGYTF.

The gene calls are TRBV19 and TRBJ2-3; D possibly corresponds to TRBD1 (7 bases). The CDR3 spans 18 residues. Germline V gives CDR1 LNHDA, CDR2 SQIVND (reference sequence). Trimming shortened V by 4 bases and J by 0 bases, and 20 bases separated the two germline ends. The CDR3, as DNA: TGTGCCAGTAGTACAGGCCGGACAGGAGGGACTAGCACAGATACGCAGTATTTT. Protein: CASSTGRTGGTSTDTQYF.

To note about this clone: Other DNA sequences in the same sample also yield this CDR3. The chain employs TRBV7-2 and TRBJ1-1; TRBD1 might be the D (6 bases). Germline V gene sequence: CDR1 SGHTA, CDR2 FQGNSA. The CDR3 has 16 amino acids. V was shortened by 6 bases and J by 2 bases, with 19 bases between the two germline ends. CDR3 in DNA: TGTGCCAGCAGTACACCGGGACACCTGGTTAACACTGAAGCTTTCTTT. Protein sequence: CASSTPGHLVNTEAFF.

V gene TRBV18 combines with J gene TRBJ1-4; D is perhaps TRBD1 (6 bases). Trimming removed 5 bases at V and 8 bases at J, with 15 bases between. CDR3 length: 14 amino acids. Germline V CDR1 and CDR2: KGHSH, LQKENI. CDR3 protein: CASSTGSYGEKLFF. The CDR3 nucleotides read TGTGCCAGCTCAACAGGGTCATATGGGGAAAAACTGTTTTTT.

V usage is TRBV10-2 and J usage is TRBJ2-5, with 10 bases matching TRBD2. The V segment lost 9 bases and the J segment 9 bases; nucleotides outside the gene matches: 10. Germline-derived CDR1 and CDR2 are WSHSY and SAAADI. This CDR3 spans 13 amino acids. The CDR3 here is CASSVAGGRSQYF. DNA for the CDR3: TGCGCCAGTTCTGTAGCGGGGGGCCGGTCCCAGTACTTC.

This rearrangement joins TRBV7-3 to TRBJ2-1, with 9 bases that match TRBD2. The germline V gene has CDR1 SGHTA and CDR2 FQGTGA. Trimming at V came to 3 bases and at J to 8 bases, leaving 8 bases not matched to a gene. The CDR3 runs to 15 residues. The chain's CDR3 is CASSFQRGAFDEQFF. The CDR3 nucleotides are TGTGCCAGCAGCTTCCAGCGGGGGGCTTTCGATGAGCAGTTCTTC. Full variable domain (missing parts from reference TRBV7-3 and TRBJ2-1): GAGVSQTPSNKVTEKGKYVELRCDPISGHTALYWYRQSLGQGPEFLIYFQGTGAADDSGLPNDRFFAVRPEGSVSTLKIQRTERGDSAVYLCASSFQRGAFDEQFFGPGTRLTVL.

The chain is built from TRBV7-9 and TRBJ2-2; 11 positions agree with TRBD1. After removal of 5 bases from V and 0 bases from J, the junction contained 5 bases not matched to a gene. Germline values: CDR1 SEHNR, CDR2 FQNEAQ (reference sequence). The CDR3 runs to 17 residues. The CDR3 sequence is CASSARDRGSNTGELFF. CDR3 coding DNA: TGTGCCAGCAGCGCCCGGGACAGGGGGTCGAACACCGGGGAGCTGTTTTTT.

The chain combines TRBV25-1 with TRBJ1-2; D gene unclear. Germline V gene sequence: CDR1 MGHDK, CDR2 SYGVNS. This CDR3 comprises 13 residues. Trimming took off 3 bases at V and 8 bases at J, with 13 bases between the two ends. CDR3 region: CASSEGALGGYTF. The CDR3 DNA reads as TGTGCCAGCAGTGAGGGAGCCCTGGGGGGCTACACCTTC.

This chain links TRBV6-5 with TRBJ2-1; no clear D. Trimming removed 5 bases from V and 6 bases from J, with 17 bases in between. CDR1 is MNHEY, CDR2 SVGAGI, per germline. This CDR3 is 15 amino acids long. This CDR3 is CASSTPLGRLNEQFF. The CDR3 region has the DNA TGTGCCAGCAGTACCCCCCTAGGCCGGCTCAATGAGCAGTTCTTC.

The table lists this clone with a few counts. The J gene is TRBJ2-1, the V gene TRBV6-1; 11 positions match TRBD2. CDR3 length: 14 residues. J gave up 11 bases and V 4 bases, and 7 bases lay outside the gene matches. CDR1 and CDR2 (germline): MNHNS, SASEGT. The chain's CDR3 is CASSVRTSGQQQFF. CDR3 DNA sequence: TGTGCCAGCAGTGTGAGGACTAGCGGGCAACAGCAGTTCTTC.

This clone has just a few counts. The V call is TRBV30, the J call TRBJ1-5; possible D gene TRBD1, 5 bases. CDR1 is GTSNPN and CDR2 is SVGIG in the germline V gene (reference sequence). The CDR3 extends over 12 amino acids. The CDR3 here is CAYRQPGQPQHF. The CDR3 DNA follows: TGTGCGTATCGACAGCCAGGTCAGCCCCAGCATTTT. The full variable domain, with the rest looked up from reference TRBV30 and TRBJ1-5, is SQTIHQWPATLVQPVGSPLSLECTVEGTSNPNLYWYRQAAGRGLQLLFYSVGIGQISSEVPQNLSASRPQDRQFILSSKKLLLSDSGFYLCAYRQPGQPQHFGDGTRLSIL.

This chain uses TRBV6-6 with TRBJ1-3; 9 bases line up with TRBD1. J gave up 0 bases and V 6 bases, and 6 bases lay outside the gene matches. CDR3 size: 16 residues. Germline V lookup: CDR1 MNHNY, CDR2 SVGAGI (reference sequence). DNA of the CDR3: TGTGCCAGCAGCTACGGACAGGGGATCTCTGGAAACACCATATATTTT. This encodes CASSYGQGISGNTIYF.

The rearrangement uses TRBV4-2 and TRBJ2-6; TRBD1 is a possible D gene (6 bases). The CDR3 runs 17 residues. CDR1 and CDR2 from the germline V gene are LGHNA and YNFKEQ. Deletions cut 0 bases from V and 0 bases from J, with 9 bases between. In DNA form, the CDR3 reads TGTGCCAGCAGCCAAGATGGGGACACCTCTGGGGCCAACGTCCTGACTTTC. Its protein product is CASSQDGDTSGANVLTF.

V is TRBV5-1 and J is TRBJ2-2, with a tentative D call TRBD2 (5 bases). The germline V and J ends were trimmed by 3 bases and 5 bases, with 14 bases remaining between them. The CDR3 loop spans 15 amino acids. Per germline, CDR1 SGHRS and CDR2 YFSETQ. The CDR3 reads CASSWSGPGTGELFF. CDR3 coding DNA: TGCGCCAGCAGCTGGTCCGGACCGGGAACCGGGGAGCTGTTTTTT.

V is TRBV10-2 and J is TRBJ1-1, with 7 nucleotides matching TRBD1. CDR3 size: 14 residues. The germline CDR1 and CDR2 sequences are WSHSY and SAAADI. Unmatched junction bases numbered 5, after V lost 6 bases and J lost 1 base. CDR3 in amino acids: CASRLQGRNTEAFF. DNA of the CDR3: TGCGCCAGCAGATTACAGGGGCGGAACACTGAAGCTTTCTTT.